What follows are 29 T cell receptor beta chains derived from one specimen sequenced in a study of OX40 agonist ivuxolimab in advanced cancers. Sequencing was performed with immunoSEQ multiplex PCR; in TCRdb, only in-frame clones are kept and a portion is missing. Among approximately 60,000 clones listed, roughly 81% were seen once. This specimen consisted of CD4+ or CD8+ T cells sorted from blood, obtained in a trial of the OX40 agonist ivuxolimab. These receptors all stem from an adult with an advanced solid tumor such as melanoma, head and neck, liver or kidney cancer.

The chain employs TRBV30 and TRBJ1-6; the match to TRBD1 covers 8 bases. Germline CDR1 reads GTSNPN; CDR2 reads SVGIG (reference sequence). V dropped 0 bases and J dropped 7; count of bases not matched to a gene: 8. The CDR3 runs to 16 residues. This CDR3 is CAWSVPQGAGNSPLHF. The CDR3 nucleotides read TGTGCCTGGAGTGTTCCGCAGGGGGCAGGGAATTCACCCCTCCACTTT.

The chain couples TRBV6-5 to TRBJ2-1; 8 bases fit TRBD2. Germline V gene sequence: CDR1 MNHEY, CDR2 SVGAGI. Germline trimming cut 9 bases from V and 2 bases from J; bases unmatched to any gene: 6. This CDR3 contains 14 residues. The CDR3 DNA reads TGTGCCAGTCGGCGGGGGGTAGCCTACAATGAGCAGTTCTTC. Translated: CASRRGVAYNEQFF.

The chain recombines TRBV6-5 with TRBJ1-1, with D unclear. Germline CDR1 reads MNHEY; CDR2 reads SVGAGI. Trimming cost V 5 bases and J 3 bases, with 10 bases left between them. The CDR3 consists of 13 residues. The CDR3 loop is CASSAWMDTEAFF. The CDR3 nucleotides read TGTGCCAGCAGTGCCTGGATGGACACTGAAGCTTTCTTT.

The chain carries TRBV6-4 and TRBJ1-1, with D unresolved. The V end lost 7 bases, the J end lost 0 bases, and 12 bases lay between the germline ends. The CDR3 is 14 residues long. Germline V gene sequence: CDR1 MRHNA, CDR2 SNTAGT. The chain's CDR3 is CASKPDTMNTEAFF. CDR3 DNA sequence: TGTGCCAGCAAACCGGATACTATGAACACTGAAGCTTTCTTT.

The chain joins TRBV5-5 to TRBJ1-5; no clear D gene. V shed 4 bases and J shed 9 bases, with 17 bases lying between them. The CDR3 runs 14 residues. Germline values: CDR1 SGHKS, CDR2 YYEKEE (reference sequence). The CDR3 spells CASSPEVGFGPQHF. CDR3 bases: TGTGCCAGCAGCCCCGAGGTGGGTTTTGGGCCCCAGCATTTT.

The DNA of the CDR3 is TGTGCCAGCAGGACCGGGACAGATTTTACGCATCAGCCCCAGCATTTT. This codes for CASRTGTDFTHQPQHF. The chain recombines TRBV28 with TRBJ1-5, with TRBD1 matching over 7 bases. The CDR3 contains 16 residues. Per the germline V gene, CDR1 is MDHEN and CDR2 is SYDVKM. With V trimmed by 6 bases and J by 5 bases, 13 bases remained unmatched.

The chain uses TRBV11-3 and TRBJ2-3; D is uncertain. The CDR3 consists of 13 residues. CDR1 and CDR2 from the germline V gene are SGHNT and YENEEA. V lost 6 bases and J lost 3, with 10 bases in between. DNA for the CDR3: TGTGCCAGCAGTTATGTTCCGACAGATACGCAGTATTTT. Translated, it gives CASSYVPTDTQYF.

This chain links TRBV29-1 with TRBJ2-7, with 10 nucleotides matching TRBD1. V gave up 6 bases and J gave up 5 bases; unmatched junction bases: 4. Germline V CDR1 and CDR2: SQVTM, ANQGSEA. This CDR3 is built from 12 residues. CDR3 sequence: CSVGQGNHEQYF. In DNA form, the CDR3 reads TGCAGCGTGGGACAGGGGAACCACGAGCAGTACTTC.

V and J are TRBV5-4 and TRBJ2-5; D might be TRBD2 (6 bases). The CDR3 spans 15 residues. Per germline, CDR1 SGHNT and CDR2 YYREEE (reference sequence). Trimming cost V 0 bases and J 5 bases, with 14 bases left between them. In DNA form, the CDR3 reads TGTGCCAGCAGCTTGGGACTAGTGGGAGTGGAGACCCAGTACTTC. Translating it yields CASSLGLVGVETQYF.

The chain combines TRBV11-2 with TRBJ2-7; D uncertain. Germline CDR1 is SGHAT and CDR2 is FQNNGV. There are 16 residues in the CDR3. Trimming pared 1 base from V and 2 bases from J, leaving 15 bases between. CDR3 in DNA: TGTGCCAGCAGCTTAGTAGCCGTATCGGGTCCCTACGAGCAGTACTTC. It encodes CASSLVAVSGPYEQYF.

CDR3: CASSFLAGTDTQYF. As DNA, the CDR3 is TGTGCCAGCAGTTTCTTAGCCGGCACAGATACGCAGTATTTT. The J gene is TRBJ2-3, the V gene TRBV28; D unresolved. Trimming stripped 3 bases from V and 1 base from J, with 8 bases between. The CDR3 contains 14 residues. Germline-derived CDR1 and CDR2 are MDHEN and SYDVKM.

This clone was found once. This rearrangement joins TRBV4-1 to TRBJ2-1; D is unclear. Germline CDR1 and CDR2: MGHRA and YSYEKL. Trimming cost V 2 bases and J 0 bases, with 11 bases left between them. This CDR3 comprises 16 residues. The CDR3 DNA reads as TGCGCCAGCAGCCAAAACCCGGGCAGCTCCTACAATGAGCAGTTCTTC. Its translation is CASSQNPGSSYNEQFF.

This clone was counted between two and nine times. This rearrangement joins TRBV19 to TRBJ2-7; tentatively, D is TRBD1 (6 bases). Germline V CDR1 and CDR2: LNHDA, SQIVND (reference sequence). Trimming took 6 bases from V and 0 from J, leaving 9 bases between them. This CDR3 is 13 amino acids long. CDR3 region: CASRNRASYEQYF. The DNA for the CDR3 is TGTGCCAGTAGGAACAGGGCCTCCTACGAGCAGTACTTC. Filled out from reference TRBV19 and TRBJ2-7, the complete variable domain reads DGGITQSPKYLFRKEGQNVTLSCEQNLNHDAMYWYRQDPGQGLRLIYYSQIVNDFQKGDIAEGYSVSREKKESFPLTVTSAQKNPTAFYLCASRNRASYEQYFGPGTRLTVT.

This rearrangement joins TRBV4-2 to TRBJ2-5; tentatively, D is TRBD1 (5 bases). The CDR3 consists of 17 residues. The V gene lost 0 bases and the J gene lost 4 bases, with 18 bases spanning the gap. Looked up from germline, CDR1 is LGHNA and CDR2 is YNFKEQ. CDR3 in DNA: TGTGCCAGCAGCCAAGATACCAAGGCCCTACAGGTAGAGACCCAGTACTTC. This translates into CASSQDTKALQVETQYF.

The rearrangement links TRBV19 to TRBJ2-2, with 7 bases that match TRBD1. Trimming took 7 bases from V and 0 from J; bases not matched to a gene: 8. The CDR3 extends over 16 amino acids. Per germline, CDR1 LNHDA and CDR2 SQIVND (reference sequence). The CDR3 DNA reads as TGTGCCAGTACCGAAGACAGGGCCCCGAACACCGGGGAGCTGTTTTTT. It translates to CASTEDRAPNTGELFF. Full variable domain (outside the CDR3, taken from reference TRBV19 and TRBJ2-2): DGGITQSPKYLFRKEGQNVTLSCEQNLNHDAMYWYRQDPGQGLRLIYYSQIVNDFQKGDIAEGYSVSREKKESFPLTVTSAQKNPTAFYLCASTEDRAPNTGELFFGEGSRLTVL.

The chain links TRBV21-1 to TRBJ1-6. TRBV21-1 is assigned pseudogene status. CDR3 length equals 16 residues. The CDR3 nucleotides are TGTGCCAGCACTGAGGGGATGAGCTCCTATAATTCACCCCTCCACTTT. Translating it yields CASTEGMSSYNSPLHF.

This chain's CDR3 is CASSFEGPATNEKLFF. The CDR3 bases are TGTGCCAGCAGCTTCGAGGGACCCGCAACTAATGAAAAACTGTTTTTT. The chain employs TRBV11-2 and TRBJ1-4, with D possibly matching TRBD1 (5 bases). CDR1 is SGHAT and CDR2 is FQNNGV in the germline V gene. The CDR3 length is 16 residues. Trimming took off 3 bases at V and 0 bases at J, with 11 bases between the two ends.

The CDR3 loop is CASSYQRVNTEAFF. As DNA, the CDR3 is TGTGCCAGCAGTTATCAACGGGTGAACACTGAAGCTTTCTTT. The chain combines TRBV6-6 with TRBJ1-1; D ambiguous. Trimming removed 3 bases at V and 0 bases at J, with 8 bases between. Germline-derived CDR1 and CDR2 are MNHNY and SVGAGI (reference sequence). This CDR3 is built from 14 residues.

The genes are TRBV28 and TRBJ2-7; 8 bases align to TRBD1. The germline V gene has CDR1 MDHEN and CDR2 SYDVKM. The CDR3 runs 16 residues. V shed 5 bases and J 4 bases; nucleotides not matched to a gene: 13. For the CDR3, the DNA is TGTGCCAGCAGTCGAGGGGTTAGGCAGGGGGCTTACGAGCAGTACTTC. Residues: CASSRGVRQGAYEQYF.

The rearrangement uses TRBV5-1 and TRBJ2-3, with D unresolved. The V gene lost 2 bases and the J gene lost 2 bases, with 9 bases spanning the gap. Looked up from germline, CDR1 is SGHRS and CDR2 is YFSETQ. The CDR3 contains 14 residues. CDR3 loop: CASSLLHITDTQYF. CDR3 in DNA: TGCGCCAGCAGCTTACTCCACATCACAGATACGCAGTATTTT.

This chain connects TRBV30 to TRBJ1-4; D perhaps matches TRBD1 (6 bases). The CDR3 sequence is 14 residues long. V lost 5 bases to trimming and J lost 2 bases, with 12 bases between them. From germline, CDR1 is GTSNPN and CDR2 SVGIG (reference sequence). This CDR3 is CAWLYQGTNEKLFF. CDR3 nucleotide sequence: TGTGCCTGGCTTTACCAGGGGACTAATGAAAAACTGTTTTTT.

The chain combines TRBV7-8 with TRBJ1-5; D gene ambiguous. There are 14 residues in the CDR3. The V end was cut by 1 base, the J end by 4 bases, with 8 bases between. The germline V gene has CDR1 SGHVS and CDR2 FQNEAQ. The CDR3 loop is CASSLVTENQPQHF. The CDR3 region has the DNA TGTGCCAGCAGCTTAGTCACGGAGAATCAGCCCCAGCATTTT.

The chain recombines TRBV7-2 with TRBJ2-3, with no clear D. V was cut by 3 bases and J by 2 bases, with 6 bases left in between. The germline V gene has CDR1 SGHTA and CDR2 FQGNSA. The CDR3 sequence is 13 residues long. This CDR3 reads CASSLSSTDTQYF. The CDR3 DNA reads as TGTGCCAGCAGCTTGTCATCCACAGATACGCAGTATTTT.

In this sample, this clone turned up a few times. This specimen includes other DNA sequences encoding the same CDR3. The chain uses TRBV7-2 and TRBJ2-6; 9 bases fit TRBD1. After removal of 5 bases from V and 0 bases from J, the junction contained 5 bases not matched to a gene. Germline V CDR1 and CDR2: SGHTA, FQGNSA. The CDR3 covers 17 residues. Here the CDR3 reads CASSPGTGNSGANVLTF. In DNA, the CDR3 is TGTGCCAGCAGCCCTGGGACAGGGAACTCTGGGGCCAACGTCCTGACTTTC.

In DNA form, the CDR3 reads TGTGCCAGCAGCTTAGAAGCCAATCAGCCCCAGCATTTT. It is translated as CASSLEANQPQHF. The chain employs TRBV4-2 and TRBJ1-5; D is uncertain. This CDR3 is built from 13 residues. With 5 bases removed from V and 3 bases from J, the gap between germline ends came to 8 bases. Germline V gives CDR1 LGHNA, CDR2 YNFKEQ.

V and J are TRBV7-2 and TRBJ1-2, with D hard to call. CDR1 and CDR2 from the germline V gene are SGHTA and FQGNSA. The CDR3 is 13 residues long. Trimming cost V 5 bases and J 4 bases, with 11 bases left between them. CDR3 protein: CASSLGRTYGYTF. CDR3 in DNA: TGTGCCAGCAGCCTAGGACGGACCTATGGCTACACCTTC.

The chain employs TRBV18 and TRBJ1-1; D is uncertain. The CDR3 consists of 15 residues. Trimming cost V 2 bases and J 2 bases, with 12 bases left between them. CDR1 and CDR2 from the germline V gene are KGHSH and LQKENI. The CDR3 sequence: CASSPLDPINTEAFF. CDR3 nucleotides: TGTGCCAGCTCACCATTGGACCCTATTAACACTGAAGCTTTCTTT.

The chain couples TRBV7-2 to TRBJ2-7, with TRBD1 matching 8 bases. The trim removed 1 base at V and 2 bases at J, leaving 4 bases unmatched. Germline V gene sequence: CDR1 SGHTA, CDR2 FQGNSA. The CDR3 has 15 amino acids. CDR3: CASSLDRGRTYEQYF. CDR3 DNA sequence: TGTGCCAGCAGCTTAGACAGGGGGAGGACCTACGAGCAGTACTTC.

This clone was seen a handful of times. This chain connects TRBV6-5 to TRBJ1-2, with D possibly TRBD1 on 6 matching bases. Germline values: CDR1 MNHEY, CDR2 SVGAGI. V lost 2 bases and J lost 4, with 11 bases in between. The CDR3 runs 14 residues. CDR3 sequence (DNA): TGTGCCAGCAGTTACGCAGGGGTAGGCTATGGCTACACCTTC. It codes for CASSYAGVGYGYTF.